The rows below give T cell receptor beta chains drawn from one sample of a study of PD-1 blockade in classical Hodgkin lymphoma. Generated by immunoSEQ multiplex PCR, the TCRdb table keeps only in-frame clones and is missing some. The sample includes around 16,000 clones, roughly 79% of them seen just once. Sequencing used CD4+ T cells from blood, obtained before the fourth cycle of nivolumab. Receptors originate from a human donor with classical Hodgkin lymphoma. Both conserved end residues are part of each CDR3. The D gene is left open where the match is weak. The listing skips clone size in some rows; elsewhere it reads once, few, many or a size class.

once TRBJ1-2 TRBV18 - TGTGCCAGCTCACCTGTTACACGTACCGTTACGACTAACTATGGCTACACCTTC CASSPVTRTVTTNYGYTF
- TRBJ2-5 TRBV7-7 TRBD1 TGTGCCAGCAGTCCACCCGGGACAGGGGGGGAGACCCAGTACTTC CASSPPGTGGETQYF
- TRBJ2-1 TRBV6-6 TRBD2 TGTGCCAGCAGTATAGCGGGAACTTCCTACAATGAGCAGTTCTTC CASSIAGTSYNEQFF
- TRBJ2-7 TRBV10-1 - TGCGCCAGCAGTGGGGGCAGAGGCCCTGACTACGAGCAGTACTTC CASSGGRGPDYEQYF
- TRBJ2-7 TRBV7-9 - TGTGCCAGCAGCTTAGTTGGCGGGACCGAGCAGTACTTC CASSLVGGTEQYF
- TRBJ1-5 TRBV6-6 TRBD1 TGTGCCAGCAGTAGTCGGACAGGCGTGGGTCAGCCCCAGCATTTT CASSSRTGVGQPQHF
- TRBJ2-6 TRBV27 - TGTGCCAGCAGCCTAGGGGGGTCTGGGGCCAACGTCCTGACTTTC CASSLGGSGANVLTF
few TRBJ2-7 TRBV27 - TGTGCCAGCAGACAATGGGCGGGTACGCAGTACTTC CASRQWAGTQYF
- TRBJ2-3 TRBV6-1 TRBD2 TGTGCCAGCCAAATAGCGGGAGTAAGCACAGATACGCAGTATTTT CASQIAGVSTDTQYF
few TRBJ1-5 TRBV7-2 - TGTGCCAGCAGCTTAAGGGGGTCGCCCCAGCATTTT CASSLRGSPQHF
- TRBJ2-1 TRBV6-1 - TGTGCCAGCAGTGAAGCTAGTGAGCAGTTCTTC CASSEASEQFF
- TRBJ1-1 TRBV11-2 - TGTGCCAGCAGCTCGGACACGAACACTGAAGCTTTCTTT CASSSDTNTEAFF
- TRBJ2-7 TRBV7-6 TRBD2 TGTGCCAGCAGCTCCGCACCTAGCGGGAGAAGTGAAGAGCAGTACTTC CASSSAPSGRSEEQYF
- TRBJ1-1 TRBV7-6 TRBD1 TGTGCCAGCAGCCCGGGACAGCGAACAACTGAAGCTTTCTTT CASSPGQRTTEAFF
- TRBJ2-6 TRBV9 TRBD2 TGTGCCAGCAGCGTAGTTCGGGGACTAGCGCTCCATTCCTCTGGGGCCAACGTCCTGACTTTC CASSVVRGLALHSSGANVLTF
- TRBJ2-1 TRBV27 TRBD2 TGTGCCAGCAGTTTAGCGGGAGGGCCGCGTAATGAGCAGTTCTTC CASSLAGGPRNEQFF
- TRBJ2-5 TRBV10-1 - TGCGCCAGCAGTGAGGTTAACGAGGTGACCCAGTACTTC CASSEVNEVTQYF
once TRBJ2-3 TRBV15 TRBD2 TGTGCCACCAGCAGAGGCAGTAGCGGGAAACGGACAGATACGCAGTATTTT CATSRGSSGKRTDTQYF
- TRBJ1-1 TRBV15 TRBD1 TGTGCCACCAGCAGAGGGGGGACAGGGGACACTGAAGCTTTCTTT CATSRGGTGDTEAFF
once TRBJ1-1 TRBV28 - TGTGCCAGCAGAAGTAGCGGTTCGGCCCCGGGCACTGAAGCTTTCTTT CASRSSGSAPGTEAFF